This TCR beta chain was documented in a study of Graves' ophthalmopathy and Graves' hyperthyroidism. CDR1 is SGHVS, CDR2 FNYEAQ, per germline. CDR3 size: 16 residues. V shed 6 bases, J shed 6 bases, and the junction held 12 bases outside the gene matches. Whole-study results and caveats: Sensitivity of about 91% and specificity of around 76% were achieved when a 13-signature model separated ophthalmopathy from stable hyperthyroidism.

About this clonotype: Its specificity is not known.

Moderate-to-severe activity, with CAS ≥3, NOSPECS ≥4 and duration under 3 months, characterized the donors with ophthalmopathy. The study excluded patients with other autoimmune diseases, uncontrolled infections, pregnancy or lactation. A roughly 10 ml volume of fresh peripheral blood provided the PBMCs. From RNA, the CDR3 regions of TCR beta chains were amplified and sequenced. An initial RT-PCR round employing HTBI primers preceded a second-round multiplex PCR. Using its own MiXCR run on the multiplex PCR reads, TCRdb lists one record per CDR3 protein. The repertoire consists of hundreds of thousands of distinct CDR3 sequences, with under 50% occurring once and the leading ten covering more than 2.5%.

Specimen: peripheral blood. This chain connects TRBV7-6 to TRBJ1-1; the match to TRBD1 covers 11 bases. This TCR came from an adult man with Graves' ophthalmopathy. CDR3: CASSSRQPGQGAEAFF. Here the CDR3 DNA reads TGTGCCAGCAGTTCCAGACAGCCGGGACAGGGGGCTGAAGCTTTCTTT.